The next 13 T cell receptor beta chains were all read from a single sample in a study of T cells in Graves' hyperthyroidism and ophthalmopathy. What was amplified from RNA transcripts were TCR beta CDR3 regions. The HTBI primer set drove a first-round RT-PCR of the TCR CDR3. TCRdb re-derived calls from the multiplex PCR reads in MiXCR, one entry per CDR3 protein. Of hundreds of thousands of distinct CDR3 sequences listed, around a sixth are singletons. The sequenced sample was blood. The source is a woman under 30 with Graves' hyperthyroidism.

The sample holds a few counts of this clonotype. The V call is TRBV12-5, the J call TRBJ1-2, with a possible D match to TRBD1 (6 bases). The V gene lost 1 base and the J gene lost 6 bases, with 12 bases spanning the gap. The length of the CDR3 is 14 residues. CDR1 is LGHNT and CDR2 is FRNRAP in the germline V gene. The CDR3 sequence is CASGLEPGADGYTF. The CDR3 region has the DNA TGTGCTAGTGGTTTGGAGCCGGGGGCAGATGGCTACACCTTC.

This clonotype was seen a handful of times. The CDR3 loop reads CATSREGQSYEQYF. CDR3 nucleotides: TGTGCCACCAGCAGAGAGGGCCAGTCCTACGAGCAGTACTTC. The chain carries TRBV15 and TRBJ2-7; D not certain. Germline CDR1 reads LNHNV; CDR2 reads YYDKDF (reference sequence). This CDR3 has 14 amino acids. The V gene lost 0 bases and the J gene lost 1 base, with 7 bases spanning the gap.

This clonotype was seen many times. The gene calls are TRBV12-3 or TRBV12-4 and TRBJ1-5; 8 nucleotides match TRBD1. The CDR3 is 14 residues long. With V trimmed by 3 bases and J by 5 bases, 3 bases remained unmatched. The CDR3 spells CASSFDRGDQPQHF. Written as DNA, the CDR3 is TGTGCCAGCAGTTTCGACAGGGGTGATCAGCCCCAGCATTTT.

Notes on this clonotype: A read error may explain this, as a much larger clone is one base away. This chain uses TRBV6-2 or TRBV6-3 with TRBJ2-7; D is unclear. The CDR3 runs 15 residues. Looked up from germline, CDR1 is MNHEY and CDR2 is SVGEGT. CDR3 nucleotides: TGTGCCAGCAGTTACCCGCATGAGGTGGCCCACGAGCGGTACTTC. It translates to CASSYPHEVAHERYF.

This clonotype was counted only a few times. The V and J genes are TRBV5-4 and TRBJ2-6; either TRBD1 or TRBD2 may fit D (5 bases each). The CDR3 has 19 amino acids. From germline, CDR1 is SGHNT and CDR2 YYREEE (reference sequence). V was cut by 0 bases and J by 2 bases, with 18 bases left in between. The CDR3 loop is CASSLVEAGWVAGANVLTF. CDR3 in DNA: TGTGCCAGCAGCTTGGTGGAGGCAGGGTGGGTTGCTGGGGCCAACGTCCTGACTTTC.

Only a few counts were recorded for this clonotype. The rearrangement joins TRBV29-1 to TRBJ2-3; 8 positions match TRBD1. The J segment lost 3 bases and the V segment lost 0 bases, leaving 5 bases of the junction unmatched. The CDR3 covers 15 residues. CDR1 and CDR2 from the germline V gene are SQVTM and ANQGSEA. CDR3 coding DNA: TGCAGCGTTGAAGATCCAGGGGGCGCAACAGATACGCAGTATTTT. Translating gives CSVEDPGGATDTQYF.

The genes are TRBV5-1 and TRBJ1-2; perhaps TRBD1 as D (6 bases). In germline, CDR1 is SGHRS, CDR2 YFSETQ. V gave up 0 bases and J gave up 2 bases, with 17 bases separating them. CDR3 length: 17 residues. CDR3 region: CASSLEAGGAQNYGYTF. CDR3 nucleotide sequence: TGCGCCAGCAGCTTGGAAGCGGGGGGGGCGCAGAACTATGGCTACACCTTC.

Ten or more counts support this clonotype. V and J are TRBV2 and TRBJ2-7, with a possible D match to TRBD1 (5 bases). The V end was cut by 8 bases, the J end by 2 bases, with 16 bases between. CDR3 length: 14 residues. The germline CDR1 and CDR2 sequences are SNHLY and FYNNEI. The CDR3 DNA sequence: TGTGCCAGCGGAAGGGCAGGGATTGCCTACGAGCAGTACTTC. This translates into CASGRAGIAYEQYF.

This clonotype was counted a few times. In nucleotides, the CDR3 is TGTGCCAGCCGCCCCCGGGACGGTAGCAATCAGCCCCAGCATTTT. This gives the protein CASRPRDGSNQPQHF. The gene calls are TRBV27 and TRBJ1-5; D might be TRBD1 (5 bases). V was clipped by 8 bases and J by 0 bases, with 14 bases between them. In germline, CDR1 is MNHEY, CDR2 SMNVEV (reference sequence). This CDR3 is built from 15 residues.

This clonotype showed up just a few times. The gene calls are TRBV11-3 and TRBJ2-2; 8 bases are a match to TRBD2. Germline V gives CDR1 SGHNT, CDR2 YENEEA. This CDR3 has 14 residues. V gave up 8 bases and J gave up 7 bases; unmatched junction bases: 9. CDR3 DNA: TGTGCCAGCCAAGGGCGACTAGCGATCGGGGAGCTGTTTTTT. Protein: CASQGRLAIGELFF.

The table lists this clonotype with a few counts. The chain has TRBV12-5 and TRBJ2-7, with D possibly being TRBD1 (5 bases). The V gene's germline CDR1 is LGHNT and CDR2 FRNRAP. Trimming removed 8 bases from V and 3 bases from J, with 14 bases in between. This CDR3 contains 13 residues. The CDR3 region is CASCGQFFYEQYF. In DNA, the CDR3 is TGTGCTAGTTGCGGACAATTTTTCTACGAGCAGTACTTC.

This chain connects TRBV10-3 to TRBJ2-2, with 8 bases matching TRBD2. CDR1 is ENHRY and CDR2 is SYGVKD in the germline V gene. The CDR3 has 17 amino acids. Trimming removed 5 bases from V and 3 bases from J; junction bases left unmatched: 11. CDR3 nucleotide sequence: TGTGCCATCAGTCCACGCCTCACTAGCGGAGACACCGGGGAGCTGTTTTTT. Amino acids: CAISPRLTSGDTGELFF.

In its sample, this clonotype was seen a few times. This chain connects TRBV14 to TRBJ1-2, with no clear D. The CDR3 runs to 14 residues. V was cut by 4 bases and J by 8 bases, with 17 bases left in between. Looked up from germline, CDR1 is SGHDN and CDR2 is FVKESK. CDR3 sequence reads: CASSPSYLGQGYTF. The CDR3 bases are TGTGCCAGCAGCCCCTCCTACTTGGGTCAGGGCTACACCTTC.